Presented here are 26 T cell receptor beta chains from one specimen sequenced in a study of cytomegalovirus exposure and HLA in healthy donors (dated by TCRdb to 2017 to 2019). Libraries were constructed by the immunoSEQ multiplex PCR assay. The multiplex PCR relied on a mix of 60 forward primers for TCR Vbeta segments and 13 reverse primers for TCR Jbeta segments. Here the immuneACCESS table is served through TCRdb, limited to in-frame sequences with V and J called. Missing clones are a known gap in these copies; in checked studies unresolved V genes cover under half, and the rest lacks a known reason. The sample records around 69,000 clones, about 73% of which are singletons. 9.7% of the sample rests with the top ten. The sample was PBMCs. Source of these receptors: a woman between 45 and 65 years old in good health and CMV-seropositive.

J is TRBJ1-3 and V is TRBV9; D is ambiguous. V dropped 3 bases and J dropped 3 bases, with 13 bases sitting between them. Germline CDR1 is SGDLS and CDR2 is YYNGEE. This CDR3 region has 15 residues. The CDR3 is CASSGINTGGNTIYF. CDR3 nucleotides: TGTGCCAGCAGCGGAATTAACACGGGTGGAAACACCATATATTTT. Variable domain in full (rest from reference TRBV9 and TRBJ1-3): DSGVTQTPKHLITATGQRVTLRCSPRSGDLSVYWYQQSLDQGLQFLIQYYNGEERAKGNILERFSAQQFPDLHSELNLSSLELGDSALYFCASSGINTGGNTIYFGEGSWLTVV.

The chain couples TRBV14 to TRBJ1-6, with 9 bases lining up with TRBD1. V shed 4 bases and J 5 bases; nucleotides not matched to a gene: 6. CDR3 length: 16 amino acids. CDR1 SGHDN and CDR2 FVKESK come from the germline V gene. CDR3 nucleotide sequence: TGTGCCAGCAGCCTATATCGGGACAGGGATAATTCACCCCTCCACTTT. It codes for CASSLYRDRDNSPLHF.

The chain carries TRBV28 and TRBJ1-5; TRBD1 might be the D (5 bases). V lost 6 bases and J 3 bases, leaving 21 bases between the germline ends. This CDR3 spans 17 amino acids. Per germline, CDR1 MDHEN and CDR2 SYDVKM. In nucleotides, the CDR3 is TGTGCCAGCAGCCCCTCCCCCGATATGGGGCCCAATCAGCCCCAGCATTTT. Its protein is CASSPSPDMGPNQPQHF.

The CDR3 DNA is TGTGCCAGCAGTGAAGTTTGGGGGGTTGGAAACACCATATATTTT. Protein: CASSEVWGVGNTIYF. V is TRBV2 and J is TRBJ1-3, with D possibly being TRBD1 (5 bases). CDR1 is SNHLY, CDR2 FYNNEI, per germline. The CDR3 runs 15 residues. The V end was cut by 1 base, the J end by 3 bases, with 10 bases between.

The chain couples TRBV4-1 to TRBJ1-1; tentative D call: TRBD1 (5 bases). The CDR3 is 14 residues long. In germline, CDR1 is MGHRA, CDR2 YSYEKL. V shed 6 bases and J shed 1 base, with 12 bases lying between them. The CDR3 nucleotides are TGCGCCAGCAGTCGGTCAGGACAGAACACTGAAGCTTTCTTT. Translated, it gives CASSRSGQNTEAFF.

The chain employs TRBV6-5 and TRBJ1-4; D may be TRBD1 (5 bases). Deletions cut 8 bases from V and 8 bases from J, with 18 bases between. This CDR3 has 14 residues. Germline CDR1 is MNHEY and CDR2 is SVGAGI. The CDR3: CASGEEGHGEKLFF. The CDR3 nucleotides are TGTGCCAGCGGTGAGGAGGGGCATGGAGAAAAACTGTTTTTT.

This clone came up once. The J gene is TRBJ2-7, the V gene TRBV5-6, with D possibly TRBD2 on 7 matching bases. The germline V and J ends were trimmed by 7 bases and 2 bases, with 13 bases remaining between them. Germline-derived CDR1 and CDR2 are SGHDT and YYEEEE. The CDR3 length is 13 residues. In DNA, the CDR3 is TGTGCCAGCGGGGGGGGGCGGACCTACGAGCAGTACTTC. It is translated as CASGGGRTYEQYF.

This clone showed up just once. The chain is built from TRBV7-2 and TRBJ2-5; 8 bases agree with TRBD2. The trim removed 1 base at V and 0 bases at J, leaving 10 bases unmatched. The CDR3 extends over 18 amino acids. Germline V gene data show CDR1 as SGHTA and CDR2 as FQGNSA. The CDR3 region is CASSLVLAGDPYQETQYF. CDR3 in DNA: TGTGCCAGCAGCTTAGTCCTAGCGGGCGACCCGTACCAAGAGACCCAGTACTTC.

This rearrangement joins TRBV30 to TRBJ1-5; D might be TRBD1 (6 bases). CDR1 and CDR2 (germline): GTSNPN, SVGIG (reference sequence). The CDR3 is 11 amino acids. The V and J ends lost 1 base and 11 bases respectively, with 9 bases between them. The CDR3 DNA reads as TGTGCCTGGAGTGGAACAGGGACCCAGCATTTT. It yields the protein CAWSGTGTQHF.

The chain uses TRBV6-6 and TRBJ1-5, with 10 bases fitting TRBD1. Germline assignment: CDR1 MNHNY and CDR2 SVGAGI (reference sequence). The junction had 10 bases not matched to a gene; V was cut back by 8 bases and J by 6 bases. The CDR3 consists of 15 residues. The CDR3 nucleotides read TGTGCCAGCCGTCCGACAGGGGGCGGCGGTCAGCCCCAGCATTTT. This gives the protein CASRPTGGGGQPQHF.

V and J are TRBV21-1 and TRBJ2-7; TRBD2, the D gene given by the table, was not confirmed from the DNA. TRBV21-1 corresponds to a pseudogene. This CDR3 has 17 amino acids. In nucleotides, the CDR3 is TGTGCCAGCAGCAAAGATCGACGACTAGCGGACCCCTACGAGCAGTACTTC. It specifies CASSKDRRLADPYEQYF.

This clone was found once. V gene TRBV11-2 combines with J gene TRBJ2-7; D possibly corresponds to TRBD1 (5 bases). The CDR3 length is 14 residues. Germline CDR1 SGHAT, CDR2 FQNNGV. The ends were cut back, 1 base at V and 1 base at J, with 8 bases in the middle. The CDR3: CASSLGGKSYEQYF. The CDR3 DNA is TGTGCCAGCAGCTTAGGGGGCAAGTCCTACGAGCAGTACTTC.

Only a few counts were recorded for this clone. The chain recombines TRBV4-1 with TRBJ1-4; tentative D call: TRBD1 (5 bases). Germline values: CDR1 MGHRA, CDR2 YSYEKL. The CDR3 is 15 residues long. Trimming removed 0 bases from V and 8 bases from J, with 13 bases in between. DNA of the CDR3: TGCGCCAGCAGCCAAGATGGCAGGGCACGAGAAAAACTGTTTTTT. This codes for CASSQDGRAREKLFF.

This rearrangement joins TRBV6-4 to TRBJ2-2, with D uncertain. V dropped 3 bases and J dropped 8 bases, with 10 bases sitting between them. CDR3 length equals 13 residues. Germline-derived CDR1 and CDR2 are MRHNA and SNTAGT. The CDR3 DNA sequence: TGTGCCAGCAGTGAAGAGCCTGCAGGGGAGCTGTTTTTT. Amino acids: CASSEEPAGELFF.

A few counts support this clone. This rearrangement joins TRBV15 to TRBJ1-2, with D possibly matching TRBD1 (6 bases). The CDR3 loop spans 15 amino acids. Trimming pared 5 bases from V and 2 bases from J, leaving 15 bases between. CDR1 and CDR2 from the germline V gene are LNHNV and YYDKDF (reference sequence). Here the CDR3 DNA reads TGTGCCACCAGCTCGCGGACAGTCCTCAACTATGGCTACACCTTC. Translation: CATSSRTVLNYGYTF.

This clone was observed a few times. The rearrangement uses TRBV2 and TRBJ1-4; 7 bases map to TRBD1. V shed 6 bases and J 0 bases; nucleotides not matched to a gene: 10. The length of the CDR3 is 17 residues. Germline V gene lookup returns CDR1 SNHLY and CDR2 FYNNEI. The CDR3 nucleotides are TGTGCCAGCAGATCTCCGTCTGGGACAGCAACTAATGAAAAACTGTTTTTT. It yields the protein CASRSPSGTATNEKLFF.

The rearrangement links TRBV9 to TRBJ2-7; D is perhaps TRBD2 (6 bases). Looked up from germline, CDR1 is SGDLS and CDR2 is YYNGEE. Deletions cut 5 bases from V and 2 bases from J, with 14 bases between. The CDR3 has 14 residues. The DNA of the CDR3 is TGTGCCAGCAGTCGGGGGAGCCCGACCTACGAGCAGTACTTC. This codes for CASSRGSPTYEQYF.

The CDR3 region has the DNA TGCAGCGTTATGGCGGCTAGCACAGATACGCAGTATTTT. Its translation: CSVMAASTDTQYF. The chain joins TRBV29-1 to TRBJ2-3; no clear D. This CDR3 comprises 13 residues. V lost 5 bases and J lost 0, with 9 bases in between. Germline CDR1 SQVTM, CDR2 ANQGSEA.

The chain links TRBV10-3 to TRBJ2-3; possibly TRBD1 for D (6 bases). V was pared by 10 bases and J by 0 bases, with 14 bases between. The CDR3 extends over 14 amino acids. From germline, CDR1 is ENHRY and CDR2 SYGVKD. The CDR3 here is CATFQGISTDTQYF. The CDR3 nucleotides are TGTGCCACGTTTCAGGGGATCAGCACAGATACGCAGTATTTT.

The chain combines TRBV11-2 with TRBJ2-7; D perhaps matches TRBD1 (5 bases). CDR1 and CDR2 from the germline V gene are SGHAT and FQNNGV. Between the trimmed V and J ends, which lost 0 bases and 0 bases, there was a span of 12 bases. The CDR3 length is 16 residues. Here the CDR3 reads CASSLDPLGHSYEQYF. CDR3 coding DNA: TGTGCCAGCAGCTTAGATCCCCTCGGACACTCCTACGAGCAGTACTTC.

This chain joins TRBV9 and TRBJ2-3; 7 bases map to TRBD1. Trimming at V came to 1 base and at J to 0 bases, leaving 5 bases not matched to a gene. This CDR3 contains 16 residues. The germline gives CDR1 SGDLS, CDR2 YYNGEE. CDR3 nucleotides: TGTGCCAGCAGCGTACTGAGGACAGGAAGCACAGATACGCAGTATTTT. Its protein is CASSVLRTGSTDTQYF.

This clone is categorized as medium-sized. Other DNA sequences in this specimen translate into the identical CDR3. This chain connects TRBV4-3 to TRBJ2-1; the match to TRBD2 covers 11 bases. The CDR3 totals 16 residues. CDR1 and CDR2 from the germline V gene are LGHNA and YSLEER. J gave up 4 bases and V 1 base, and 3 bases lay outside the gene matches. The CDR3 bases are TGCGCCAGCAGCCAAGGGCTAGCGGGGGGTTACAATGAGCAGTTCTTC. This codes for CASSQGLAGGYNEQFF.

The CDR3 sequence is CASSEVGGDETQYF. The CDR3 region has the DNA TGTGCCAGCAGTGAAGTAGGGGGGGACGAGACCCAGTACTTC. The V gene is TRBV2, the J gene TRBJ2-5; TRBD2 might be the D (7 bases). Looked up from germline, CDR1 is SNHLY and CDR2 is FYNNEI. Trimming removed 1 base from V and 5 bases from J, with 11 bases in between. This CDR3 comprises 14 residues. The full variable domain, with the rest looked up from reference TRBV2 and TRBJ2-5, is EPEVTQTPSHQVTQMGQEVILRCVPISNHLYFYWYRQILGQKVEFLVSFYNNEISEKSEIFDDQFSVERPDGSNFTLKIRSTKLEDSAMYFCASSEVGGDETQYFGPGTRLLVL.

The count of this clone is one. This chain joins TRBV19 and TRBJ1-4; 7 bases align to TRBD1. With 3 bases clipped from V and 6 bases from J, the junction kept 7 bases outside the gene matches. This CDR3 is built from 15 residues. In germline, CDR1 is LNHDA, CDR2 SQIVND (reference sequence). The CDR3 region is CASSIRRDSHEKLFF. The CDR3 DNA reads as TGTGCCAGTAGTATTCGCCGGGACAGCCATGAAAAACTGTTTTTT.

CDR3 sequence: CASTPGGAGYEQYF. The CDR3 DNA follows: TGTGCCAGCACTCCAGGGGGAGCGGGTTACGAGCAGTACTTC. This chain links TRBV28 with TRBJ2-7; tentative D call: TRBD1 (7 bases). Germline V CDR1 and CDR2: MDHEN, SYDVKM. Trimming took off 7 bases at V and 4 bases at J, with 17 bases between the two ends. The CDR3 length is 14 residues.

J is TRBJ1-5 and V is TRBV28; D unclear. The CDR3 extends over 14 amino acids. The V end was cut by 6 bases, the J end by 4 bases, with 13 bases between. The germline V gene has CDR1 MDHEN and CDR2 SYDVKM. Written as DNA, the CDR3 is TGTGCCAGCAGCCTTGACCAGGTTAATCAGCCCCAGCATTTT. This translates into CASSLDQVNQPQHF.